The 25 T cell receptor beta chains below were found in one sample sequenced in a study of cytomegalovirus exposure and HLA in healthy donors. This table comes from immunoSEQ multiplex PCR, and its TCRdb copy is limited to in-frame clones, with some not included. The sample carries tens of thousands of clones, just under 95% recorded once. The sequenced material came from PBMCs. The origin of the receptors is a woman aged 18-35 years in good health and CMV-seropositive.

The rearrangement uses TRBV6-5 and TRBJ2-7; 9 positions agree with TRBD1. CDR3 length: 14 residues. The trim removed 5 bases at V and 5 bases at J, leaving 7 bases unmatched. Germline V gene data show CDR1 as MNHEY and CDR2 as SVGAGI. The CDR3 protein is CASSLRDRAHEQYF. The CDR3 DNA follows: TGTGCCAGCAGTCTCCGGGACAGGGCCCACGAGCAGTACTTC.

In nucleotides, the CDR3 is TGCGCCAGCAGCCAAGATAGGCAACAGGCTCTATATGGCTACACCTTC. It encodes CASSQDRQQALYGYTF. The chain employs TRBV4-1 and TRBJ1-2; D is possibly TRBD1 (5 bases). With 0 bases removed from V and 5 bases from J, the gap between germline ends came to 16 bases. The CDR3 length is 16 residues. Germline V CDR1 and CDR2: MGHRA, YSYEKL.

This clone was counted a few times. The rearrangement links TRBV27 to TRBJ2-7; TRBD1 matches at 7 bases. CDR1 and CDR2 (germline): MNHEY, SMNVEV (reference sequence). The CDR3 length is 15 residues. The ends lost 5 bases at V and 5 bases at J; junction bases unmatched: 12. CDR3 in amino acids: CASSPTAGQVNEQYF. The CDR3 DNA sequence: TGTGCCAGCAGTCCGACCGCCGGACAGGTTAACGAGCAGTACTTC.

This clone was counted a few times. V and J are TRBV28 and TRBJ2-7, with D perhaps matching TRBD2 (6 bases). This CDR3 spans 15 amino acids. V lost 5 bases and J 3 bases, leaving 17 bases between the germline ends. The germline CDR1 and CDR2 sequences are MDHEN and SYDVKM. The CDR3 reads CASSGPFGGDYEQYF. The CDR3 DNA is TGTGCCAGCAGTGGCCCCTTCGGAGGGGACTACGAGCAGTACTTC.

The rearrangement uses TRBV19 and TRBJ2-7; D perhaps matches TRBD2 (6 bases). Trimming pared 1 base from V and 2 bases from J, leaving 6 bases between. Germline V gives CDR1 LNHDA, CDR2 SQIVND (reference sequence). There are 13 residues in the CDR3. This CDR3 reads CASSIGGAYEQYF. The CDR3 nucleotides read TGTGCCAGTAGTATAGGGGGGGCCTACGAGCAGTACTTC.

The chain recombines TRBV4-3 with TRBJ2-1; 7 bases fit TRBD1. The CDR3 spans 16 residues. V shed 3 bases, J shed 6 bases, and the junction held 11 bases outside the gene matches. Germline CDR1 LGHNA, CDR2 YSLEER. The CDR3 protein is CASSHLPYRGTNEQFF. The DNA for the CDR3 is TGCGCCAGCAGCCACCTACCATACAGGGGAACCAATGAGCAGTTCTTC.

The V gene is TRBV28, the J gene TRBJ1-4; 9 nucleotides align to TRBD1. Trimming cost V 3 bases and J 8 bases; bases outside gene matches: 10. The CDR3 spans 16 residues. Germline CDR1 reads MDHEN; CDR2 reads SYDVKM. For the CDR3, the DNA is TGTGCCAGCAGTTTCGTTGGGGACAGGGTTCGCGAAAAACTGTTTTTT. This codes for CASSFVGDRVREKLFF.

The chain joins TRBV7-9 to TRBJ1-1; 10 nucleotides line up with TRBD1. Germline V gene lookup returns CDR1 SEHNR and CDR2 FQNEAQ (reference sequence). V lost 5 bases to trimming and J lost 9 bases; unmatched junction nucleotides: 9. The CDR3 runs to 14 residues. This CDR3 reads CASSPRDRGPQAFF. DNA of the CDR3: TGTGCCAGCAGCCCTAGGGACAGGGGCCCTCAAGCTTTCTTT.

The rearrangement uses TRBV11-2 and TRBJ2-7; D unresolved. The CDR3 sequence is 15 residues long. The V gene lost 0 bases and the J gene lost 0 bases, with 9 bases spanning the gap. CDR1 and CDR2 (germline): SGHAT, FQNNGV. The CDR3 bases are TGTGCCAGCAGCTTAGATCGGGTAAGCTCCTACGAGCAGTACTTC. It codes for CASSLDRVSSYEQYF.

The rearrangement joins TRBV15 to TRBJ2-5, with 9 positions matching TRBD1. The CDR3 consists of 15 residues. The ends lost 10 bases at V and 0 bases at J; junction bases unmatched: 9. Germline V gene lookup returns CDR1 LNHNV and CDR2 YYDKDF (reference sequence). The CDR3 coding sequence is TGTGCCAGCAAACAGGGGGCCGTCTACCAAGAGACCCAGTACTTC. Its translation: CASKQGAVYQETQYF.

The chain joins TRBV18 to TRBJ2-7; 9 bases fit TRBD2. With 4 bases clipped from V and 6 bases from J, the junction kept 7 bases outside the gene matches. The CDR3 contains 14 residues. Germline CDR1 KGHSH, CDR2 LQKENI. CDR3 amino acids: CASSLQREAREQYF. DNA for the CDR3: TGTGCCAGCTCACTCCAGCGGGAGGCACGCGAGCAGTACTTC.

The genes are TRBV29-1 and TRBJ1-3, with unresolved D. The germline V gene has CDR1 SQVTM and CDR2 ANQGSEA. The CDR3 contains 15 residues. V lost 7 bases to trimming and J lost 0 bases, with 16 bases between them. The CDR3, as DNA: TGCAGCGCGCGCACTGAGGGAGTCTCTGGAAACACCATATATTTT. It is translated as CSARTEGVSGNTIYF. Full variable domain (missing parts from reference TRBV29-1 and TRBJ1-3): SAVISQKPSRDICQRGTSLTIQCQVDSQVTMMFWYRQQPGQSLTLIATANQGSEATYESGFVIDKFPISRPNLTFSTLTVSNMSPEDSSIYLCSARTEGVSGNTIYFGEGSWLTVV.

The chain is built from TRBV2 and TRBJ1-4; 7 nucleotides agree with TRBD1. The junction had 11 bases not matched to a gene; V was cut back by 8 bases and J by 5 bases. Germline assignment: CDR1 SNHLY and CDR2 FYNNEI. This CDR3 is 15 amino acids long. The CDR3 DNA is TGTGCCAGCCAGGCGACCGGGACAGTAAATGAAAAACTGTTTTTT. This sequence encodes CASQATGTVNEKLFF.

The chain uses TRBV7-3 and TRBJ1-2, with TRBD1 matching 8 bases. Germline CDR1 reads SGHTA; CDR2 reads FQGTGA. The J segment lost 8 bases and the V segment lost 5 bases, leaving 7 bases of the junction unmatched. This CDR3 contains 13 residues. This chain's CDR3 is CASSLDRGQGYTF. DNA of the CDR3: TGTGCCAGCAGCCTAGACAGGGGACAAGGCTACACCTTC.

This chain links TRBV5-3 with TRBJ1-6, with D possibly being TRBD1 (6 bases). TRBV5-3 is an open reading frame whose function is uncertain. The V and J ends lost 4 bases and 13 bases respectively, with 18 bases between them. The CDR3 consists of 14 residues. The CDR3 DNA follows: TGTGCCAGAAGCGCACCTCCGGGGGGCGGTCCCCTCCACTTT. Translating it yields CARSAPPGGGPLHF.

The V and J genes are TRBV25-1 and TRBJ2-3, with D possibly TRBD2 on 5 matching bases. CDR1 and CDR2 from the germline V gene are MGHDK and SYGVNS. V lost 5 bases to trimming and J lost 4 bases, with 13 bases between them. This CDR3 is 14 amino acids long. CDR3 bases: TGTGCCAGCAGTTCCGGGATCTGGGCAGATACGCAGTATTTT. This translates into CASSSGIWADTQYF.

V usage is TRBV4-2 and J usage is TRBJ1-1; D is undetermined. The CDR3 is 14 residues long. Trimming stripped 2 bases from V and 3 bases from J, with 10 bases between. From germline, CDR1 is LGHNA and CDR2 YNFKEQ. DNA of the CDR3: TGTGCCAGCAGCCAACCCGCGAGGGACACTGAAGCTTTCTTT. Its translation: CASSQPARDTEAFF.

This chain joins TRBV29-1 and TRBJ2-4; 9 nucleotides agree with TRBD1. The CDR3 covers 14 residues. CDR1 SQVTM and CDR2 ANQGSEA come from the germline V gene. V was pared by 7 bases and J by 8 bases, with 12 bases of the junction left unmatched. This CDR3 reads CSGIPGTGRDIQYF. CDR3 sequence (DNA): TGCAGCGGTATACCTGGGACAGGGAGGGACATTCAGTACTTC. Complete variable domain (other parts from reference TRBV29-1 and TRBJ2-4): SAVISQKPSRDICQRGTSLTIQCQVDSQVTMMFWYRQQPGQSLTLIATANQGSEATYESGFVIDKFPISRPNLTFSTLTVSNMSPEDSSIYLCSGIPGTGRDIQYFGAGTRLSVL.

The chain joins TRBV30 to TRBJ1-4; D perhaps matches TRBD1 (6 bases). CDR1 and CDR2 from the germline V gene are GTSNPN and SVGIG (reference sequence). The CDR3 loop spans 15 amino acids. The V end lost 0 bases, the J end lost 8 bases, and 16 bases lay between the germline ends. The DNA of the CDR3 is TGTGCCTGGAGTGTATCTCCAGGGGCGCACGAAAAACTGTTTTTT. Its protein is CAWSVSPGAHEKLFF.

This sequence joins TRBV18 and TRBJ1-3; D is perhaps TRBD1 (5 bases). Per the germline V gene, CDR1 is KGHSH and CDR2 is LQKENI. CDR3 length equals 16 residues. Between the trimmed V and J ends, which lost 4 bases and 1 base, there was a span of 14 bases. The CDR3 DNA is TGTGCCAGCTCACTGGGACTAGATCGGTCTGGAAACACCATATATTTT. Protein: CASSLGLDRSGNTIYF.

The chain joins TRBV27 to TRBJ2-2, with D tentatively TRBD1 (6 bases). V gave up 3 bases and J gave up 4 bases, with 9 bases separating them. This CDR3 is built from 14 residues. The V gene's germline CDR1 is MNHEY and CDR2 SMNVEV (reference sequence). CDR3 sequence reads: CASSFYRATGELFF. The CDR3, as DNA: TGTGCCAGCAGTTTCTACAGGGCCACCGGGGAGCTGTTTTTT.

This clone was seen only once. The V call is TRBV4-2, the J call TRBJ1-1; TRBD1 matches 8 bases. CDR1 and CDR2 from the germline V gene are LGHNA and YNFKEQ. The CDR3 totals 16 residues. Germline trimming cut 2 bases from V and 3 bases from J; bases unmatched to any gene: 8. The CDR3 loop reads CASSQRPGQDHTEAFF. Written as DNA, the CDR3 is TGTGCCAGCAGCCAAAGACCGGGACAGGACCACACTGAAGCTTTCTTT.

The chain employs TRBV5-1 and TRBJ2-1; 7 bases map to TRBD1. Trimming took 0 bases from V and 11 from J; bases not matched to a gene: 11. Germline V CDR1 and CDR2: SGHRS, YFSETQ. The CDR3 runs to 15 residues. The CDR3 loop reads CASSLGEGAPPQQFF. The CDR3 DNA reads as TGCGCCAGCAGCTTGGGAGAGGGGGCACCCCCGCAGCAGTTCTTC. The full variable domain, with the rest looked up from reference TRBV5-1 and TRBJ2-1, is KAGVTQTPRYLIKTRGQQVTLSCSPISGHRSVSWYQQTPGQGLQFLFEYFSETQRNKGNFPGRFSGRQFSNSRSEMNVSTLELGDSALYLCASSLGEGAPPQQFFGPGTRLTVL.

V usage is TRBV13 and J usage is TRBJ2-5; 9 nucleotides agree with TRBD1. The J segment lost 4 bases and the V segment lost 4 bases, leaving 7 bases of the junction unmatched. Germline assignment: CDR1 PRHDT and CDR2 FYEKMQ (reference sequence). This CDR3 has 15 residues. The CDR3 reads CASSSGTGPGETQYF. CDR3 DNA: TGTGCCAGCAGCTCCGGGACAGGGCCAGGAGAGACCCAGTACTTC. The full variable domain, completed using reference TRBV13 and TRBJ2-5, is AAGVIQSPRHLIKEKRETATLKCYPIPRHDTVYWYQQGPGQDPQFLISFYEKMQSDKGSIPDRFSAQQFSDYHSELNMSSLELGDSALYFCASSSGTGPGETQYFGPGTRLLVL.

This clone was counted only a few times. The V call is TRBV20-1, the J call TRBJ1-1; D is possibly TRBD1 (6 bases). The V and J ends lost 7 bases and 1 base respectively, with 7 bases between them. CDR1 DFQATT and CDR2 SNEGSKA come from the germline V gene (reference sequence). The CDR3 runs to 11 residues. In DNA form, the CDR3 reads TGCAGTGAACAGGGGAACACTGAAGCTTTCTTT. Amino acids: CSEQGNTEAFF.